The 28 T cell receptor beta chains listed next were all sequenced from one sample in a study of response to subunit inactivated influenza vaccine. TCRdb independently ran MiXCR on the RT-PCR reads; one entry per CDR3 protein. The sample has approximately 570,000 distinct CDR3 sequences; 6.5% to 8% are singletons. The sample here was PBMCs from blood, taken roughly 24 months after vaccination. The receptors here all came from a man in his fifties or sixties who received an inactivated influenza vaccine.

V and J are TRBV21-1 and TRBJ2-7; TRBD1, the table's D call, was not compared with the DNA. TRBV21-1 has pseudogene status. The CDR3 loop spans 15 amino acids. The CDR3 is CASGRRDRGSYEQYF. The CDR3 region has the DNA TGTGCCAGCGGACGCCGGGACAGGGGTTCCTACGAGCAGTACTTC.

This clonotype turned up a few times. The J gene is TRBJ2-5, the V gene TRBV4-2, with 11 bases aligning to TRBD2. The CDR3 consists of 15 residues. The J segment lost 4 bases and the V segment lost 4 bases, leaving 5 bases of the junction unmatched. Germline CDR1 and CDR2: LGHNA and YNFKEQ. DNA for the CDR3: TGTGCCAGCAGCCCGAGACTAGCGGGGAGAGAGACCCAGTACTTC. This codes for CASSPRLAGRETQYF.

The chain uses TRBV21-1 and TRBJ1-5. TRBV21-1 is given as a pseudogene. This CDR3 has 13 amino acids. The CDR3 DNA reads as TGTGCCAGCGCTGATGGAGGTTGTCAGCCCCAGCATTTT. Its protein product is CASADGGCQPQHF.

This rearrangement joins TRBV4-3 to TRBJ2-2; D is possibly TRBD1 (5 bases). This CDR3 comprises 13 residues. Germline-derived CDR1 and CDR2 are LGHNA and YSLEER. The V end lost 2 bases, the J end lost 6 bases, and 7 bases lay between the germline ends. The CDR3 is CASSQQGPGELFF. The CDR3 DNA follows: TGCGCCAGCAGCCAACAGGGTCCCGGGGAGCTGTTTTTT.

The chain recombines TRBV3-1 with TRBJ1-3, with a weak D call TRBD1 (5 bases). Germline-derived CDR1 and CDR2 are LGHDT and YNNKEL (reference sequence). This CDR3 has 14 amino acids. V was cut by 4 bases and J by 3 bases, with 10 bases left in between. CDR3 nucleotides: TGTGCCAGCAGCCCCCGGGGCGGTGGAAACACCATATATTTT. It encodes CASSPRGGGNTIYF. Full variable domain (rest looked up from reference TRBV3-1 and TRBJ1-3): DTAVSQTPKYLVTQMGNDKSIKCEQNLGHDTMYWYKQDSKKFLKIMFSYNNKELIINETVPNRFSPKSPDKAHLNLHINSLELGDSAVYFCASSPRGGGNTIYFGEGSWLTVV.

This clonotype came up a few times. The chain uses TRBV11-2 and TRBJ1-1; 7 nucleotides line up with TRBD1. Trimming at V came to 5 bases and at J to 5 bases, leaving 5 bases not matched to a gene. Germline lookup yields CDR1 SGHAT and CDR2 FQNNGV. CDR3 length: 13 amino acids. The CDR3 DNA reads as TGTGCCAGCAGCATACAGGGGTGGACTGAAGCTTTCTTT. Translated: CASSIQGWTEAFF. Using reference TRBV11-2 and TRBJ1-1 for the parts outside the CDR3, the full variable domain is EAGVAQSPRYKIIEKRQSVAFWCNPISGHATLYWYQQILGQGPKLLIQFQNNGVVDDSQLPKDRFSAERLKGVDSTLKIQPAKLEDSAVYLCASSIQGWTEAFFGQGTRLTVV.

The J gene is TRBJ2-1, the V gene TRBV9, with 15 bases aligning to TRBD2. Trimming at V came to 3 bases and at J to 9 bases, leaving 4 bases not matched to a gene. This CDR3 has 15 amino acids. Germline lookup yields CDR1 SGDLS and CDR2 YYNGEE. Written as DNA, the CDR3 is TGTGCCAGCAGCGAGGGACTAGCGGGAGGAGGTGAGCAGTTCTTC. Amino acids: CASSEGLAGGGEQFF.

This clonotype was recorded a few times. The chain is built from TRBV25-1 and TRBJ2-5, with D perhaps TRBD1 (5 bases). This CDR3 spans 13 amino acids. The V gene lost 5 bases and the J gene lost 5 bases, with 12 bases spanning the gap. Germline CDR1 MGHDK, CDR2 SYGVNS. The CDR3 region is CASSQGPSETQYF. The DNA of the CDR3 is TGTGCCAGCAGTCAGGGCCCCTCGGAGACCCAGTACTTC.

In this sample, this clonotype turned up a few times. V and J are TRBV30 and TRBJ2-1, with 13 nucleotides matching TRBD2. V lost 3 bases to trimming and J lost 4 bases; unmatched junction nucleotides: 3. The CDR3 totals 15 residues. CDR1 and CDR2 (germline): GTSNPN, SVGIG (reference sequence). The CDR3 bases are TGTGCCTGGAGGGGGACTAGCGGGATATACAATGAGCAGTTCTTC. Protein sequence: CAWRGTSGIYNEQFF.

The chain has TRBV21-1 and TRBJ2-1; the table's D gene call, TRBD2, was not cross checked with the DNA. TRBV21-1 is labeled a pseudogene. The CDR3 is 16 amino acids. This CDR3 reads CASSKGRDFSYNEQFF. The CDR3 nucleotides are TGTGCCAGCAGCAAAGGCCGGGACTTCTCCTACAATGAGCAGTTCTTC.

Ten or more counts support this clonotype. The rearrangement joins TRBV5-1 to TRBJ2-2, with a possible D match to TRBD1 (6 bases). This CDR3 has 12 amino acids. V lost 2 bases and J lost 7, with 6 bases in between. Germline V gene sequence: CDR1 SGHRS, CDR2 YFSETQ. The CDR3, as DNA: TGCGCCAGCAGCTTACAGGGCGGGGAGCTGTTTTTT. Its translation is CASSLQGGELFF.

The chain joins TRBV6-1 to TRBJ2-1; TRBD1 is a possible D gene (5 bases). The CDR3 sequence is 15 residues long. Per the germline V gene, CDR1 is MNHNS and CDR2 is SASEGT. Trimming took 2 bases from V and 6 from J, leaving 14 bases between them. This CDR3 is CASSENQGGFNEQFF. CDR3 bases: TGTGCCAGCAGTGAAAACCAGGGTGGATTCAATGAGCAGTTCTTC.

This clonotype has at least ten counts. The chain combines TRBV30 with TRBJ1-1; no firm D call. The germline V gene has CDR1 GTSNPN and CDR2 SVGIG (reference sequence). The CDR3 extends over 12 amino acids. Trimming shortened V by 8 bases and J by 6 bases, and 16 bases separated the two germline ends. The CDR3 sequence: CAAVFGVSEAFF. The CDR3 DNA follows: TGTGCCGCCGTATTTGGCGTTTCTGAAGCTTTCTTT. Looking up the rest from reference TRBV30 and TRBJ1-1 gives the full variable domain: SQTIHQWPATLVQPVGSPLSLECTVEGTSNPNLYWYRQAAGRGLQLLFYSVGIGQISSEVPQNLSASRPQDRQFILSSKKLLLSDSGFYLCAAVFGVSEAFFGQGTRLTVV.

This clonotype has only a few counts. This chain connects TRBV12-3 or TRBV12-4 to TRBJ1-1, with TRBD1 matching 7 bases. J lost 1 base, V lost 5 bases, and 7 bases had no gene match. CDR3 length equals 15 residues. In DNA form, the CDR3 reads TGTGCCAGCAGTACACGGACAGGCGGGAACACTGAAGCTTTCTTT. The encoded protein is CASSTRTGGNTEAFF.

The rearrangement links TRBV20-1 to TRBJ2-3, with no clear D. Between the trimmed V and J ends, which lost 1 base and 2 bases, there was a span of 13 bases. There are 15 residues in the CDR3. CDR1 is DFQATT and CDR2 is SNEGSKA in the germline V gene (reference sequence). The CDR3 loop is CSARAGRFSTDTQYF. In DNA, the CDR3 is TGCAGTGCTAGAGCGGGCAGATTTTCCACAGATACGCAGTATTTT.

With regard to this clonotype: A junction end diverges from the germline sequence, so it may reflect a read error. This chain's CDR3 is CATGGYPSYNERFF. The CDR3 nucleotides read TGTGCCACTGGAGGCTACCCCTCCTACAATGAGCGGTTCTTC. The chain employs TRBV10-3 and TRBJ2-1; D perhaps matches TRBD2 (5 bases). The CDR3 length is 14 residues. The germline gives CDR1 ENHRY, CDR2 SYGVKD.

The table lists this clonotype with many counts. The chain is built from TRBV6-2 or TRBV6-3 and TRBJ1-2; perhaps TRBD1 as D (5 bases). Trimming removed 6 bases from V and 4 bases from J, with 12 bases in between. Germline values: CDR1 MNHEY, CDR2 SVGEGT. The CDR3 is 13 amino acids. The CDR3 here is CASSLGGGYGYTF. CDR3 DNA sequence: TGTGCCAGCAGCCTAGGCGGGGGCTATGGCTACACCTTC.

This clonotype was counted at least ten times. The V call is TRBV5-6, the J call TRBJ1-2, with a possible D match to TRBD1 (5 bases). CDR3 size: 14 residues. Deletions cut 1 base from V and 3 bases from J, with 10 bases between. Germline loops: CDR1 SGHDT, CDR2 YYEEEE. The CDR3 DNA is TGTGCCAGCAGCTTGATGACAGTCGACTATGGCTACACCTTC. It codes for CASSLMTVDYGYTF.

The V call is TRBV20-1, the J call TRBJ1-2; no clear D gene. Germline loops: CDR1 DFQATT, CDR2 SNEGSKA (reference sequence). Trimming took 2 bases from V and 8 from J, leaving 15 bases between them. This CDR3 has 13 amino acids. CDR3 DNA sequence: TGCAGTGCTAGATTTCAGACATCTAAGGGCTACACCTTC. Its translation: CSARFQTSKGYTF.

The chain is built from TRBV28 and TRBJ2-3; D ambiguous. CDR3 length: 15 amino acids. Trimming left V 2 bases short and J 1 base short, with 10 bases between. The germline gives CDR1 MDHEN, CDR2 SYDVKM. CDR3 residues: CASSLLGQGTDTQYF. In DNA form, the CDR3 reads TGTGCCAGCAGTTTACTTGGGCAAGGCACAGATACGCAGTATTTT.

The table lists this clonotype with many counts. This rearrangement joins TRBV5-1 to TRBJ1-3, with a tentative D call TRBD1 (6 bases). Trimming took 4 bases from V and 0 from J, leaving 11 bases between them. Germline CDR1 and CDR2: SGHRS and YFSETQ. The CDR3 length is 15 residues. CDR3 bases: TGCGCCAGCAGCAGGGGGGATAGCTCTGGAAACACCATATATTTT. Translated, it gives CASSRGDSSGNTIYF.

This clonotype was observed many times. V is TRBV5-1 and J is TRBJ2-1; D ambiguous. CDR1 and CDR2 (germline): SGHRS, YFSETQ. Trimming shortened V by 0 bases and J by 8 bases, and 9 bases separated the two germline ends. The CDR3 length is 13 residues. The CDR3 loop is CASSLVSSYEQFF. In DNA, the CDR3 is TGCGCCAGCAGCTTGGTTTCCTCTTATGAGCAGTTCTTC.

The sample holds many counts of this clonotype. The chain has TRBV7-2 and TRBJ2-7; TRBD1 matches at 10 bases. This CDR3 contains 14 residues. V shed 6 bases and J 0 bases; nucleotides not matched to a gene: 2. The germline CDR1 and CDR2 sequences are SGHTA and FQGNSA. CDR3 DNA sequence: TGTGCCAGCAGGCGGGACAGGGGCTCCTACGAGCAGTACTTC. Residues: CASRRDRGSYEQYF.

J is TRBJ2-1 and V is TRBV20-1; D gene uncertain. The V and J ends lost 1 base and 2 bases respectively, with 6 bases between them. The CDR3 has 13 residues. In germline, CDR1 is DFQATT, CDR2 SNEGSKA (reference sequence). The CDR3 protein is CSARGPTYNEQFF. The DNA of the CDR3 is TGCAGTGCTAGAGGGCCGACCTACAATGAGCAGTTCTTC.

The rearrangement joins TRBV6-5 to TRBJ2-7; 7 bases are a match to TRBD2. The germline CDR1 and CDR2 sequences are MNHEY and SVGAGI. J was trimmed by 4 bases and V by 0 bases; bases with no gene match: 3. This CDR3 is 14 amino acids long. CDR3 sequence reads: CASSYSGEGYEQYF. DNA for the CDR3: TGTGCCAGCAGTTACTCGGGGGAGGGGTACGAGCAGTACTTC.

This chain connects TRBV7-2 to TRBJ1-6; no firm D call. CDR3 size: 12 residues. The germline CDR1 and CDR2 sequences are SGHTA and FQGNSA. Trimming left V 1 base short and J 9 bases short, with 4 bases between. The CDR3 DNA sequence: TGTGCCAGCAGCTTAGAGGTTTCACCCCTCCACTTT. The encoded protein is CASSLEVSPLHF.

The V and J genes are TRBV20-1 and TRBJ2-3; D not resolved. Germline lookup yields CDR1 DFQATT and CDR2 SNEGSKA (reference sequence). The V end lost 3 bases, the J end lost 4 bases, and 11 bases lay between the germline ends. CDR3 length: 13 residues. The CDR3 sequence: CSASRERADTQYF. For the CDR3, the DNA is TGCAGTGCTAGTAGGGAAAGGGCAGATACGCAGTATTTT.

At least ten counts were recorded for this clonotype. The chain carries TRBV4-1 and TRBJ2-3, with 11 bases matching TRBD2. Trimming removed 1 base from V and 2 bases from J; junction bases left unmatched: 5. The CDR3 totals 17 residues. From germline, CDR1 is MGHRA and CDR2 YSYEKL. The CDR3 DNA sequence: TGCGCCAGCAGCCAAGTGTCTAGCGGGGGGTACACAGATACGCAGTATTTT. Its translation: CASSQVSSGGYTDTQYF.